The clone carrying this T cell receptor (beta chain) was picked up a small number of times. The data were taken from a study of T cells after yellow fever vaccination. Universal primer sites and UMIs were introduced during 5'RACE template-switching synthesis of TCR cDNA. A single record per CDR3 protein comes from TCRdb applying MiXCR to the 5' RACE reads. Of approximately 150,000 distinct CDR3 sequences listed, about 7.7% were seen once; the top ten hold less than 0.85%. There are 14 residues in the CDR3. V shed 3 bases and J shed 1 base, with 9 bases lying between them. Germline V gene sequence: CDR1 KGHSH, CDR2 LQKENI.

The specimen was CD4+ T cells sorted from PBMCs, collected 5 days after the yellow fever booster vaccination. The clonotype originates from a man aged 25 to 40 who received the YFV17D yellow fever vaccine. The rearrangement links TRBV18 to TRBJ1-1, with D hard to call. The CDR3 loop is CASSPTSQNTEAFF. CDR3 in DNA: TGTGCCAGCTCACCTACGTCCCAGAACACTGAAGCTTTCTTT.